Listed here are 25 T cell receptor beta chains from one sample, sequenced in a study of shared clonotypes between healthy human individuals (dated by TCRdb to the early 2020s). Library method: the immunoSEQ multiplex PCR assay. TCRdb obtained this table from immuneACCESS and retained in-frame rearrangements with V and J assigned. These tables miss some clones; where compared with another copy, unresolved V genes account for less than half of the shortfall, and the remainder is unexplained. The sample contains 660,000 or so clones, approximately 96% of them found a single time. The ten largest make up 0.11% of the sample. CD8 naive samples consisted of CD45RO-negative cells that were positively selected for CCR7, yielding a CD45RA+CCR7+ population without TemRA cells. The sample was naive CD8+ T cells sorted from blood. The sample's cell subset or site label is to be understood as: CD45RA+CCR7+. These receptors came from a woman in her 30s in good health.

The CDR3 DNA reads TGTGCCATCATGTTGAACACCGGGGAGCTGTTTTTT. Its protein product is CAIMLNTGELFF. The J gene is TRBJ2-2, the V gene TRBV19; D not certain. Between the trimmed V and J ends, which lost 10 bases and 1 base, there was a span of 7 bases. This CDR3 has 12 amino acids. In germline, CDR1 is LNHDA, CDR2 SQIVND (reference sequence).

J is TRBJ2-7 and V is TRBV28; the D is unclear. V lost 4 bases and J 7 bases, leaving 11 bases between the germline ends. The germline V gene encodes CDR1 MDHEN and CDR2 SYDVKM. The CDR3 is 12 residues long. DNA of the CDR3: TGTGCCAGCAGTTCACCCCCCGAGGAGCAGTACTTC. Its protein is CASSSPPEEQYF.

This clone has a single count. This chain connects TRBV9 to TRBJ1-1, with a possible D match to TRBD1 (5 bases). Germline CDR1 SGDLS, CDR2 YYNGEE. CDR3 length equals 13 residues. Trimming removed 5 bases at V and 1 base at J, with 9 bases between. CDR3 loop: CASSYGGNTEAFF. CDR3 sequence (DNA): TGTGCCAGCAGTTATGGGGGGAACACTGAAGCTTTCTTT.

The CDR3 DNA reads TGTGCCAGCAGCGAGACCGGGACAGGGTATTGGGACACTGAAGCTTTCTTT. It yields the protein CASSETGTGYWDTEAFF. The chain joins TRBV28 to TRBJ1-1; the match to TRBD1 covers 9 bases. Per germline, CDR1 MDHEN and CDR2 SYDVKM. CDR3 size: 17 residues. V lost 6 bases to trimming and J lost 3 bases; unmatched junction nucleotides: 14.

V and J are TRBV6-4 and TRBJ1-2; D unresolved. The CDR3 runs 11 residues. The germline V gene encodes CDR1 MRHNA and CDR2 SNTAGT. Trimming took 9 bases from V and 8 from J, leaving 13 bases between them. CDR3 loop: CARPSRRGYTF. CDR3 nucleotides: TGTGCCAGACCGTCCAGGCGAGGCTACACCTTC.

This CDR3 is CATSRDLLGVGEQFF. In nucleotides, the CDR3 is TGTGCCACCAGCAGAGATCTTCTTGGGGTAGGTGAGCAGTTCTTC. The V and J genes are TRBV15 and TRBJ2-1; no clear D gene. Germline lookup yields CDR1 LNHNV and CDR2 YYDKDF (reference sequence). The CDR3 consists of 15 residues. V lost 0 bases and J lost 9, with 15 bases in between.

The rearrangement uses TRBV13 and TRBJ2-1; 7 nucleotides align to TRBD2. The CDR3 consists of 14 residues. In germline, CDR1 is PRHDT, CDR2 FYEKMQ (reference sequence). The V and J ends lost 5 bases and 6 bases, in that order; junction bases with no gene match: 7. The CDR3 DNA is TGTGCCAGCAGCGCCCGACTAGCTGGCAATGAGCAGTTCTTC. Amino acid sequence: CASSARLAGNEQFF.

V and J are TRBV28 and TRBJ1-5; tentatively, D is TRBD1 (5 bases). The CDR3 is made up of 15 amino acids. Germline assignment: CDR1 MDHEN and CDR2 SYDVKM. V was cut by 1 base and J by 6 bases, with 13 bases left in between. The CDR3 DNA sequence: TGTGCCAGCAGTTTATTATCAGGGTTTAGTCAGCCCCAGCATTTT. It specifies CASSLLSGFSQPQHF.

The genes are TRBV27 and TRBJ2-1; 9 bases fit TRBD2. Germline V lookup: CDR1 MNHEY, CDR2 SMNVEV (reference sequence). This CDR3 contains 15 residues. V dropped 0 bases and J dropped 3; count of bases not matched to a gene: 0. The CDR3: CASSLSTSGYNEQFF. The CDR3 DNA is TGTGCCAGCAGTTTATCGACTAGCGGCTACAATGAGCAGTTCTTC.

This clone appeared a single time. The V gene is TRBV28, the J gene TRBJ2-1, with D possibly being TRBD1 or TRBD2 (5 bases each). This CDR3 spans 13 amino acids. CDR1 MDHEN and CDR2 SYDVKM come from the germline V gene. Trimming took off 3 bases at V and 9 bases at J, with 12 bases between the two ends. CDR3 region: CASSFGGRSEQFF. For the CDR3, the DNA is TGTGCCAGCAGTTTTGGGGGTAGGAGTGAGCAGTTCTTC.

The rearrangement uses TRBV27 and TRBJ2-2, with D possibly matching TRBD1 (6 bases). V lost 7 bases and J 6 bases, leaving 15 bases between the germline ends. The CDR3 contains 14 residues. The germline V gene has CDR1 MNHEY and CDR2 SMNVEV (reference sequence). The CDR3 coding sequence is TGTGCCAGCAAGGCAGGGGATCTCCCCGGGGAGCTGTTTTTT. Encoded protein: CASKAGDLPGELFF.

The gene calls are TRBV27 and TRBJ2-4; D not certain. V was trimmed by 7 bases and J by 1 base, leaving 8 bases between them. The germline V gene has CDR1 MNHEY and CDR2 SMNVEV (reference sequence). CDR3 size: 13 residues. Here the CDR3 reads CASTYLAKNIQYF. DNA for the CDR3: TGTGCCAGCACCTATCTGGCCAAAAACATTCAGTACTTC.

This chain connects TRBV11-2 to TRBJ2-5; TRBD2 might be the D (7 bases). This CDR3 comprises 15 residues. CDR1 and CDR2 from the germline V gene are SGHAT and FQNNGV. Trimming stripped 1 base from V and 4 bases from J, with 13 bases between. The DNA of the CDR3 is TGTGCCAGCAGCTTAGGAGGGGGGGTCCCAGAGACCCAGTACTTC. Protein: CASSLGGGVPETQYF.

The V and J genes are TRBV2 and TRBJ2-2, with 11 bases fitting TRBD2. V lost 8 bases and J lost 6; bases outside the gene matches: 8. The CDR3 spans 15 residues. Germline CDR1 SNHLY, CDR2 FYNNEI. The CDR3 region has the DNA TGTGCCAGCGCGTTAGCGGGAGGGGAGGCCGGGGAGCTGTTTTTT. Amino acid sequence: CASALAGGEAGELFF.

The chain uses TRBV4-1 and TRBJ1-1; D might be TRBD1 (5 bases). The CDR3 runs to 13 residues. The germline V gene has CDR1 MGHRA and CDR2 YSYEKL. The V gene lost 0 bases and the J gene lost 6 bases, with 8 bases spanning the gap. The CDR3 spells CASSQDQGPEAFF. The CDR3 nucleotides are TGCGCCAGCAGCCAAGATCAGGGCCCTGAAGCTTTCTTT.

V gene TRBV19 combines with J gene TRBJ2-1; D might be TRBD2 (5 bases). There are 15 residues in the CDR3. Trimming cost V 5 bases and J 7 bases, with 18 bases left between them. Germline V gives CDR1 LNHDA, CDR2 SQIVND (reference sequence). For the CDR3, the DNA is TGTGCCAGTAGTCCTTCTATAAGAGGAGGTAATGAGCAGTTCTTC. Protein sequence: CASSPSIRGGNEQFF. The variable domain in full, completed from reference TRBV19 and TRBJ2-1, reads DGGITQSPKYLFRKEGQNVTLSCEQNLNHDAMYWYRQDPGQGLRLIYYSQIVNDFQKGDIAEGYSVSREKKESFPLTVTSAQKNPTAFYLCASSPSIRGGNEQFFGPGTRLTVL.

V gene TRBV7-3 combines with J gene TRBJ1-5; the D gene is possibly TRBD1 (5 bases). Germline V gene sequence: CDR1 SGHTA, CDR2 FQGTGA. This CDR3 region has 15 residues. V lost 4 bases and J lost 1, with 11 bases in between. The CDR3 loop is CASSSPRDSNQPQHF. Written as DNA, the CDR3 is TGTGCCAGCAGCTCGCCCCGGGACAGCAATCAGCCCCAGCATTTT.

This chain uses TRBV6-5 with TRBJ2-3; a possible D gene is TRBD1 (6 bases). This CDR3 has 14 residues. Trimming stripped 4 bases from V and 2 bases from J, with 10 bases between. Germline V CDR1 and CDR2: MNHEY, SVGAGI. CDR3 bases: TGTGCCAGCAGTTCCGGGACACTCACAGATACGCAGTATTTT. Residues: CASSSGTLTDTQYF.

V usage is TRBV6-5 and J usage is TRBJ2-7, with D maybe TRBD1 (6 bases). The CDR3 extends over 14 amino acids. V gave up 6 bases and J gave up 0 bases, with 12 bases separating them. Germline V lookup: CDR1 MNHEY, CDR2 SVGAGI. The CDR3: CASSLGAHSYEQYF. The CDR3 region has the DNA TGTGCCAGCAGCCTGGGGGCCCACTCCTACGAGCAGTACTTC.

The rearrangement uses TRBV6-5 and TRBJ2-7, with 8 bases lining up with TRBD1. This CDR3 spans 16 amino acids. With V trimmed by 0 bases and J by 2 bases, 6 bases remained unmatched. Germline loops: CDR1 MNHEY, CDR2 SVGAGI. CDR3 residues: CASSYSSGDRPYEQYF. For the CDR3, the DNA is TGTGCCAGCAGTTACTCGAGTGGGGACAGGCCCTACGAGCAGTACTTC.

This chain connects TRBV14 to TRBJ2-2; the match to TRBD2 covers 8 bases. V trimming: 5 bases; J trimming: 4 bases; junction bases outside the gene matches: 9. This CDR3 comprises 16 residues. CDR1 SGHDN and CDR2 FVKESK come from the germline V gene. The CDR3: CASSGRTSGSTGELFF. The CDR3 DNA sequence: TGTGCCAGCAGCGGACGTACTAGCGGATCCACCGGGGAGCTGTTTTTT.

The chain uses TRBV11-3 and TRBJ2-1; possibly TRBD1 for D (5 bases). The CDR3 has 15 amino acids. V shed 1 base and J shed 7 bases, with 14 bases lying between them. The germline gives CDR1 SGHNT, CDR2 YENEEA. For the CDR3, the DNA is TGTGCCAGCAGCTTAGGAGGCAGGGTGGTGAATGAGCAGTTCTTC. It is translated as CASSLGGRVVNEQFF.

The CDR3 coding sequence is TGTGCCAGCAGCTCCGGTCCGGGGACAGGGATCAACACTGAAGCTTTCTTT. Protein product: CASSSGPGTGINTEAFF. This sequence joins TRBV7-9 and TRBJ1-1; 9 bases map to TRBD1. V lost 4 bases, J lost 2 bases, and 11 bases stayed unmatched. There are 17 residues in the CDR3. From germline, CDR1 is SEHNR and CDR2 FQNEAQ (reference sequence).

This clone occurred once. V and J are TRBV2 and TRBJ2-1; possibly TRBD2 for D (6 bases). The V and J ends lost 3 bases and 6 bases respectively, with 15 bases between them. The CDR3 has 15 residues. Germline V gene sequence: CDR1 SNHLY, CDR2 FYNNEI. The CDR3 bases are TGTGCCAGCAGTGATAGTGTGACTAGTGTCAATGAGCAGTTCTTC. Protein product: CASSDSVTSVNEQFF.

The chain combines TRBV28 with TRBJ2-7; 7 nucleotides match TRBD2. Germline assignment: CDR1 MDHEN and CDR2 SYDVKM. V was clipped by 6 bases and J by 4 bases; unmatched bases: 18. This CDR3 is built from 17 residues. In DNA, the CDR3 is TGTGCCAGCAGCCCCCCACGGGTGGGGCGGGAGTCGTACGAGCAGTACTTC. Translation: CASSPPRVGRESYEQYF.